This T cell receptor (beta chain) emerged from a study of early T cells in non-severe SARS-CoV-2 infection. Study summary: Unpaired chains resulted from sequencing bulk RNA of unsorted whole blood. Study results and caveats: VDJdb matching skewed toward anti-spike CD8 responses, missing private and CD4 specificities.

Unique molecular identifiers were affixed to single, distinct cDNA molecules. Using its own MiXCR run on the 5' RACE reads, TCRdb lists one record per CDR3 protein. This table has more than 65,000 distinct CDR3 sequences, roughly 15% appearing once. This clonotype was counted a few times. Its target is not known. CDR3 length: 16 residues. The ends lost 0 bases at V and 7 bases at J; junction bases unmatched: 5. Germline V CDR1 and CDR2: GTSNPN, SVGIG (reference sequence). This specimen was whole blood, taken at baseline. This sequence originates from an adult who was a healthcare worker with PCR-confirmed SARS-CoV-2 infection or an uninfected control (not recorded which). V gene TRBV30 combines with J gene TRBJ2-1, with 14 bases that match TRBD2. CDR3 loop: CAWSVRGLAGVNEQFF. Here the CDR3 DNA reads TGTGCCTGGAGTGTACGGGGACTAGCGGGAGTGAATGAGCAGTTCTTC.